This T cell receptor (beta chain) was documented in a study of CD8+CD57+ T cells in acquired aplastic anemia. About the research overall: Recorded DNA amounts for sorted CD4+ and CD8+ cells had an average of approximately 3 ug.

This clonotype was seen ten or more times. The antigen is not known. Template material for TCR beta VDJ and CDR3 profiling consisted of genomic DNA. TCRdb itself ran the reads through MiXCR, one entry per CDR3 protein. The sample consists of some 200,000 distinct CDR3 sequences, less than 60% of them appearing once. Study observations and caveats: The same twenty-nine CD8+ CDR3 sequences occurred in patients and in controls.

Germline CDR1 reads SGHTA; CDR2 reads FQGTGA. The CDR3 has 13 amino acids. V was cut by 7 bases and J by 12 bases, with 16 bases left in between. All patients picked for sequencing had shown, by flow cytometry, an expansion of CD8+CD57+ cells. There were no patients without severe acquired aplastic anemia. There was no therapy given to any patient before the blood sampling took place. The specimen sequenced was sorted CD4+, CD8+, or CD8+CD57+ T cells (not recorded which) from PBMCs. The TCR was taken from a human donor with aplastic anemia. V is TRBV7-3 and J is TRBJ1-6; D gene ambiguous. The CDR3 DNA reads as TGTGCCAGCACCAACACGTGGCGAGGACCCCTCCACTTT. This sequence encodes CASTNTWRGPLHF.